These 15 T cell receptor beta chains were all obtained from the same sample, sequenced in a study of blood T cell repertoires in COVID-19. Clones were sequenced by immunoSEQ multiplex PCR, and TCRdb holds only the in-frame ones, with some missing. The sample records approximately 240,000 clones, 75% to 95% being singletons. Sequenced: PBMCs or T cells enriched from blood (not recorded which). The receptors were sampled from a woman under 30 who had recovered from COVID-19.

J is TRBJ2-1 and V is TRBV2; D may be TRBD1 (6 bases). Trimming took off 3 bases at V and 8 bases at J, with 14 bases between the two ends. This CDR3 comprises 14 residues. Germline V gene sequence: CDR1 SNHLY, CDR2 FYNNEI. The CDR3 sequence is CASSDVQGWYEQFF. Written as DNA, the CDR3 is TGTGCCAGCAGTGATGTCCAGGGGTGGTATGAGCAGTTCTTC.

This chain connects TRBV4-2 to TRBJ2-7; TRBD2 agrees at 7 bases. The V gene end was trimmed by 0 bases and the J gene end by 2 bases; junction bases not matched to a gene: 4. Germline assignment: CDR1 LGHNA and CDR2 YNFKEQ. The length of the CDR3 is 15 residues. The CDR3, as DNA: TGTGCCAGCAGCCAAGACGGAGCGGGAACCTACGAGCAGTACTTC. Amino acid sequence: CASSQDGAGTYEQYF.

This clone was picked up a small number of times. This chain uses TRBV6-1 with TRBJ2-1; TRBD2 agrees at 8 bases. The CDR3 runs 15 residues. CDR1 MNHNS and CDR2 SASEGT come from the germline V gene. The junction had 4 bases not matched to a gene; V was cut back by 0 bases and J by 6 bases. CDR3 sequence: CASSEATGGPNEQFF. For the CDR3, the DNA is TGTGCCAGCAGTGAAGCGACGGGGGGGCCCAATGAGCAGTTCTTC.

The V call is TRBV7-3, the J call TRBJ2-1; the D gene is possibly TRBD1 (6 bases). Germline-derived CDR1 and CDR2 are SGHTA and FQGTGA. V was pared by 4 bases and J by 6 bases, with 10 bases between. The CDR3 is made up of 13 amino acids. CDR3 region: CASSSRTANEQFF. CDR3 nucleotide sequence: TGTGCCAGCAGCTCAAGGACAGCCAATGAGCAGTTCTTC.

Here the CDR3 reads CASSLRFNQPQHF. The DNA for the CDR3 is TGTGCCAGCAGTTTACGGTTCAATCAGCCCCAGCATTTT. The genes are TRBV12-3 or TRBV12-4 and TRBJ1-5; D is uncertain. This CDR3 region has 13 residues. V was cut by 2 bases and J by 3 bases, with 5 bases left in between.

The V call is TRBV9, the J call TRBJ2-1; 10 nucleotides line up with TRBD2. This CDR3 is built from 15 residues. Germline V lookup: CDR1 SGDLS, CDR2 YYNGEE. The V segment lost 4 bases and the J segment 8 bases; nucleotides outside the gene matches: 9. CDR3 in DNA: TGTGCCAGCAGCCTAACTAGCGGGGTCGTGTATGAGCAGTTCTTC. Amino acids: CASSLTSGVVYEQFF. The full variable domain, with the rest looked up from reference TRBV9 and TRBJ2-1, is DSGVTQTPKHLITATGQRVTLRCSPRSGDLSVYWYQQSLDQGLQFLIQYYNGEERAKGNILERFSAQQFPDLHSELNLSSLELGDSALYFCASSLTSGVVYEQFFGPGTRLTVL.

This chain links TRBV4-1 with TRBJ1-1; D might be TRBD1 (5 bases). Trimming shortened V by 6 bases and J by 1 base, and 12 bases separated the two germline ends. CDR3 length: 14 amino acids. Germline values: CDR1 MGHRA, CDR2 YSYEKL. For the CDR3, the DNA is TGCGCCAGCAGTCTATATAGGGGGAACACTGAAGCTTTCTTT. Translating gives CASSLYRGNTEAFF.

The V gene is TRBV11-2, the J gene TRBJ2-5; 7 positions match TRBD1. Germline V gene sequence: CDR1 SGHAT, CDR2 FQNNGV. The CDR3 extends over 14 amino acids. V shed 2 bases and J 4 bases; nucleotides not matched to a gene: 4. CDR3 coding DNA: TGTGCCAGCAGCTTACGCCGGGACAGAGAGACCCAGTACTTC. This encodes CASSLRRDRETQYF.

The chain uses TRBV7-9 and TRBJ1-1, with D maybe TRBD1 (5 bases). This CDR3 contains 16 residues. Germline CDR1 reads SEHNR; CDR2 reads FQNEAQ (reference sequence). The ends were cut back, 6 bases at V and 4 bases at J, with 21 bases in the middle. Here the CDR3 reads CASSGTAGTRGTEAFF. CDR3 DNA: TGTGCCAGCAGTGGGACCGCGGGGACTAGGGGCACTGAAGCTTTCTTT.

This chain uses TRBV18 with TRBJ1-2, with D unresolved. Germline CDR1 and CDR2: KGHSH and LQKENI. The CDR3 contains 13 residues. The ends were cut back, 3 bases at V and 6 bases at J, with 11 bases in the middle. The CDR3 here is CASSPTLVDGYTF. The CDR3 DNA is TGTGCCAGCTCACCGACACTGGTGGATGGCTACACCTTC.

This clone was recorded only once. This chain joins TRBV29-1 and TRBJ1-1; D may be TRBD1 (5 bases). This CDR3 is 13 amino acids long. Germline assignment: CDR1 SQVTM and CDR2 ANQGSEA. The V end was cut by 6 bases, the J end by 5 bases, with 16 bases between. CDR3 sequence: CSVGQGRGTEAFF. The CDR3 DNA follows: TGCAGCGTCGGACAAGGACGAGGAACTGAAGCTTTCTTT.

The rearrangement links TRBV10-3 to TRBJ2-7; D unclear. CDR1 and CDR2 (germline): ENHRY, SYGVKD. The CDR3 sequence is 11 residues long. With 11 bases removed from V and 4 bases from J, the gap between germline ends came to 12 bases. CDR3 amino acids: CAATGGYEQYF. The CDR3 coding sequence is TGTGCCGCAACCGGCGGATACGAGCAGTACTTC.

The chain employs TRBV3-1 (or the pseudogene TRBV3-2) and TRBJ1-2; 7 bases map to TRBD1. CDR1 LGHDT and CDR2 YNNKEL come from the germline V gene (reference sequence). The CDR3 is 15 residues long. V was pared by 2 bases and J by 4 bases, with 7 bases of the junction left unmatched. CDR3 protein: CASSQRDSPRYGYTF. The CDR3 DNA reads TGTGCCAGCAGCCAAAGGGACAGTCCGCGCTATGGCTACACCTTC.

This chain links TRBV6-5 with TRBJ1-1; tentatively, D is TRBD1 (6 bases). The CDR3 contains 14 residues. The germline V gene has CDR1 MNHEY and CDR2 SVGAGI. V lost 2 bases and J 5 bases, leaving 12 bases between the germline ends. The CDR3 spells CASSYAGAGTEAFF. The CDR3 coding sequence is TGTGCCAGCAGTTACGCGGGGGCGGGAACTGAAGCTTTCTTT.

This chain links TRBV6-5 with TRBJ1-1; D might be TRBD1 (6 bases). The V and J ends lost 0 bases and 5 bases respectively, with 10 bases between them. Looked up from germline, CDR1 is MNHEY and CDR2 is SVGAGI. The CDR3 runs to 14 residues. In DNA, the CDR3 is TGTGCCAGCAGTTACTCGAACAGGGTAACTGAAGCTTTCTTT. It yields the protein CASSYSNRVTEAFF.